These 2 T cell receptor beta chains share one sample of origin, sequenced in a study of T cells expressing NK-cell markers. TCRdb re-analyzed the 5' RACE reads; it lists each CDR3 protein once, without DNA. The table for this sample gives 500,000 to 700,000 distinct CDR3 sequences. The sample consisted of blood T cells: a sorted CD56 or NKG2C T cell subset, CD4+ or CD8+ T cells, or bulk PBMC T cells (not recorded which). The receptors come from a man in his late teens or twenties in good health.

The chain has TRBV10-3 and TRBJ2-7; the D gene TCRdb calls, TRBD2, cannot be checked with no DNA. CDR3 size: 15 residues. Per germline, CDR1 ENHRY and CDR2 SYGVKD. CDR3 loop: CAIPGRSGSPYEQYF.

V is TRBV12-3 or TRBV12-4 and J is TRBJ2-5; TCRdb selects TRBD2, and the lack of DNA leaves this call unchecked. This CDR3 is built from 14 residues. The CDR3 loop is CASSSSGPQETQYF.